This T cell receptor beta chain emerged from a study of OX40 agonist ivuxolimab in advanced cancers. Notes on the research overall: The costimulatory receptor OX40 (CD134) was targeted by ivuxolimab, a fully human IgG2 agonistic monoclonal antibody. Intravenous ivuxolimab was administered to patients every 2 weeks at six dose levels: 0.01, 0.1, 0.3, 1.5, 3 and 10 mg/kg. Among the 52 dose-escalation patients, about 20 had hepatocellular carcinoma, around 15 melanoma, 9 renal cell carcinoma and 9 head and neck cancer. A male proportion of roughly 80% and a mean age of around 60 years, ranging from roughly 23 to 80, were recorded for the dose-escalation cohort. Prior anti-PD-1, anti-PD-L1 or anti-CTLA-4 therapy was permitted, and checkpoint inhibitors had been received by roughly 42% of dose-escalation patients. Partial responses occurred in three dose-escalation patients, of whom one had hepatocellular carcinoma and two had cutaneous melanoma. The purpose of peripheral TCRbeta sequencing was to test whether ivuxolimab changed TCR sequence diversity and led to clonal T-cell expansion. The paper describes the monotherapy dose-escalation part (N of about 52 patients) of the phase I trial of ivuxolimab. What the authors observed across the whole study: Clonal expansion of both CD4+ and CD8+ blood T cells was observed from baseline to week 6 at doses 0.1 to 3.0 mg/kg. Low levels of normalized T-cell clonal expansion were also seen in some nonresponding patients. Partial responders in the 0.1-3.0 mg/kg groups had among the lowest normalized peripheral clonal expansion, especially among CD8+ T cells. The antigen specificity of the peripheral T cells that underwent clonal expansion was not determined. On average, CD8+ T cells showed more expanded clones than CD4+ T cells after ivuxolimab.

Genomic DNA was isolated from the sorted cells so that the TCRbeta CDR3 region could be sequenced. The immunoSEQ Assay was used for sequencing of TCRbeta CDR3 regions. Drawn from immuneACCESS, this table holds only the in-frame rearrangements with V and J called that TCRdb kept. Clones are partly lost; checked studies trace under half to an unresolved V gene and leave the rest unexplained. This sample is represented by about 80,000 clones; around 86% of them were singletons. Jointly, the top ten make up around 0.23% of the sample. Patients with autoimmune disease history or receiving systemic immunosuppression were excluded from the trial. Peripheral blood for TCR sequencing was collected from all dose cohorts at baseline, on cycle 4 day 1, and on cycle 7 day 1. Samples were obtained from an open-label, multicenter, first-in-human phase I dose-escalation trial of ivuxolimab. The trial enrolled adults with locally advanced or metastatic head and neck squamous cell, hepatocellular, melanoma or renal cell carcinoma. CD4+ and CD8+ T cells were sorted separately from peripheral blood before TCR sequencing.

For this clone: No antigen is known for it. No base quality values were provided; no much bigger clone lies one nucleotide off.

This TCR came from an adult with an advanced solid tumor such as melanoma, head and neck, liver or kidney cancer. The source material was CD4+ or CD8+ T cells sorted from blood, sampled in a trial of the OX40 agonist ivuxolimab.

The base sequence is TGTGCCAGCAGCTCACAGACAGCGAACACTGAAGCTTTCTTT. It translates to CASSSQTANTEAFF. This receptor chain uses TRBV11-2 and TRBJ1-1; the best D guess is TRBD1, with 5 bases matching. From the cysteine through the phenylalanine, the CDR3 covers 14 amino acids. CDR3 DNA only is kept here, 42 bases in frame from base 1. Looking up the germline V gene yields CDR1 SGHAT and CDR2 FQNNGV. V loses 4 bases of germline sequence and J loses 1 base, and the interval between the two ends is 10 bases. With all but the CDR3 taken from the reference TRBV11-2 and TRBJ1-1 genes, the full variable domain is: EAGVAQSPRYKIIEKRQSVAFWCNPISGHATLYWYQQILGQGPKLLIQFQNNGVVDDSQLPKDRFSAERLKGVDSTLKIQPAKLEDSAVYLCASSSQTANTEAFFGQGTRLTVV.